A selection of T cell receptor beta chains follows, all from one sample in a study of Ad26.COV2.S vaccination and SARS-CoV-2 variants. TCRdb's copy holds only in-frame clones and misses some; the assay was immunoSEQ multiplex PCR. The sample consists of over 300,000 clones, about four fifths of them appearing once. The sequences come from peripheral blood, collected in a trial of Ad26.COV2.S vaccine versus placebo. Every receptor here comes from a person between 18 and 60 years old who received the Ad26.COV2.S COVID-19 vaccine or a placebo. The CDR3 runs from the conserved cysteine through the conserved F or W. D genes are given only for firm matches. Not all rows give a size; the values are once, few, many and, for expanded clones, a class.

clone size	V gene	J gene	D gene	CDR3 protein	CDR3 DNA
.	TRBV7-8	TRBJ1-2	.	CASSLGGNYGYTF	TGTGCCAGCAGCTTAGGTGGTAACTATGGCTACACCTTC
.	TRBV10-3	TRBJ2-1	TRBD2	CAISEGGGSYNEQFF	TGTGCCATCAGTGAGGGGGGGGGCTCCTACAATGAGCAGTTCTTC
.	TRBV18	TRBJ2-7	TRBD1	CASSRDRVYEQYF	TGTGCCAGCTCACGCGACAGGGTCTACGAGCAGTACTTC
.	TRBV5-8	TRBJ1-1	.	CASSLAGGKGAVFTFFEAFF	TGTGCCAGCAGCTTGGCTGGGGGGAAAGGGGCGGTTTTTACATTTTTCGAAGCTTTCTTT
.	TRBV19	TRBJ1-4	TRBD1	CASSMLQGGEKLFF	TGTGCCAGTAGTATGTTACAGGGGGGAGAAAAACTGTTTTTT
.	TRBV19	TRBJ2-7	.	CASRGGTDAYEQYF	TGTGCCAGTAGAGGAGGGACGGACGCCTACGAGCAGTACTTC
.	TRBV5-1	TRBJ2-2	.	CASSGGPRDGELFF	TGCGCCAGCAGCGGGGGACCTAGGGACGGGGAGCTGTTTTTT
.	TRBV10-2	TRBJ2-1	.	CASRPGEGAYNEQFF	TGCGCCAGCAGACCCGGGGAAGGCGCCTACAATGAGCAGTTCTTC
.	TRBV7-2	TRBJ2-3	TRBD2	CASSLEGLAGGLTDTQYF	TGTGCCAGCAGCTTAGAGGGACTAGCGGGGGGACTCACAGATACGCAGTATTTT
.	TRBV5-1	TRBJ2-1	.	CASSFPGTEQFF	TGCGCCAGCAGCTTTCCGGGAACTGAGCAGTTCTTC
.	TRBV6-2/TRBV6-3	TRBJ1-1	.	CASSSQGNTEAFF	TGTGCCAGCAGTTCCCAGGGAAACACTGAAGCTTTCTTT
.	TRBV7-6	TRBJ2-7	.	CASSSLTYEQYF	TGTGCCAGCAGCTCCCTCACGTACGAGCAGTACTTC
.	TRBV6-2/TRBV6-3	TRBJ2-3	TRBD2	CASSGTRTTNTQYF	TGTGCCAGCAGCGGGACTAGAACGACAAATACGCAGTATTTT
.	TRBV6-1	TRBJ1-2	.	CASSEQGAYGYTF	TGTGCCAGCAGTGAGCAGGGTGCCTATGGCTACACCTTC
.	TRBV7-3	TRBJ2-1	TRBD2	CASSLNAAGGYNEQFF	TGTGCCAGCAGCTTAAACGCGGCGGGAGGGTACAATGAGCAGTTCTTC
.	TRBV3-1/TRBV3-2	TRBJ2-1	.	CASSQVSSGLYNEQFF	TGTGCCAGCAGCCAAGTATCCAGCGGTCTATACAATGAGCAGTTCTTC
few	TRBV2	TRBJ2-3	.	CANNRDSSTDTQYF	TGTGCCAACAACAGGGATTCTAGCACAGATACGCAGTATTTT
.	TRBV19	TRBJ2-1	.	CASRGGSVGHEQFF	TGTGCCAGCCGAGGAGGTTCGGTGGGTCATGAGCAGTTCTTC
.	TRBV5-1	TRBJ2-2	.	CASSLDPGRTGELFF	TGCGCCAGCAGCTTGGATCCAGGGCGGACCGGGGAGCTGTTTTTT
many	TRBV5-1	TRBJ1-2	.	CASSLGQGHGGYTF	TGCGCCAGCAGCTTGGGTCAGGGGCACGGTGGCTACACCTTC
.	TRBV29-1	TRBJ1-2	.	CSVTIGYGYTF	TGCAGCGTTACTATCGGGTATGGCTACACCTTC
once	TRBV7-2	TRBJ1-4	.	CASSKQVGVEKLFF	TGTGCCAGCAGCAAACAGGTCGGTGTGGAAAAACTGTTTTTT
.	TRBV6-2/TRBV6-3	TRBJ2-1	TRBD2	CASSYSASGGAQYNEQFF	TGTGCCAGCAGTTACTCGGCCAGCGGGGGGGCCCAGTACAATGAGCAGTTCTTC
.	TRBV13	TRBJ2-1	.	CASSSPRAGTYNEQFF	TGTGCCAGCAGTTCGCCCCGGGCGGGGACCTACAATGAGCAGTTCTTC
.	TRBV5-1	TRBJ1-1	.	CASSPQGNTEAFF	TGCGCCAGCAGCCCGCAGGGGAACACTGAAGCTTTCTTT
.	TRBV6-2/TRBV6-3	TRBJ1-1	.	CASSYMRNTEAFF	TGTGCCAGCAGTTACATGAGGAACACTGAAGCTTTCTTT
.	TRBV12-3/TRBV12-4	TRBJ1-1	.	CASSPVTGSEAFF	TGTGCCAGCAGCCCCGTTACAGGGTCTGAAGCTTTCTTT
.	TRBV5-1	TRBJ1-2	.	CASSPLEAGNYGYTF	TGCGCCAGCAGCCCCCTAGAGGCAGGAAACTATGGCTACACCTTC
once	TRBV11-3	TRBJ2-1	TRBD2	CASSWGGATLYNEQFF	TGTGCCAGCAGCTGGGGGGGAGCTACCCTATACAATGAGCAGTTCTTC
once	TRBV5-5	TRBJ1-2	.	CASSLRTVAYGYTF	TGTGCCAGCAGCTTGAGGACAGTCGCATATGGCTACACCTTC
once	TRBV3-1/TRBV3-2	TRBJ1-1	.	CASSRDGTEAFF	TGTGCCAGCAGCCGAGACGGCACTGAAGCTTTCTTT
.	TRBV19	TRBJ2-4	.	CASRNPGQNIQYF	TGTGCCAGTAGGAACCCGGGGCAAAACATTCAGTACTTC
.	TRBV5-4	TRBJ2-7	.	CASSLPGASSYEQYF	TGTGCCAGCAGCCTTCCCGGGGCTAGCTCCTACGAGCAGTACTTC
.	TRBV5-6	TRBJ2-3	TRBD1	CASSYNGDSYTQYF	TGTGCCAGCAGCTACAACGGGGACAGTTATACGCAGTATTTT
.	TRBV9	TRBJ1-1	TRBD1	CASRVTTGRGSTEAFF	TGTGCCAGCAGGGTAACGACAGGGAGAGGGAGCACTGAAGCTTTCTTT
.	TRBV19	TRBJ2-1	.	CASSIDIGRANEQFF	TGTGCCAGTAGTATAGATATTGGCAGGGCCAATGAGCAGTTCTTC
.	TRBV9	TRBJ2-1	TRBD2	CASSVAGGHNEQFF	TGTGCCAGCAGCGTAGCGGGGGGACACAATGAGCAGTTCTTC